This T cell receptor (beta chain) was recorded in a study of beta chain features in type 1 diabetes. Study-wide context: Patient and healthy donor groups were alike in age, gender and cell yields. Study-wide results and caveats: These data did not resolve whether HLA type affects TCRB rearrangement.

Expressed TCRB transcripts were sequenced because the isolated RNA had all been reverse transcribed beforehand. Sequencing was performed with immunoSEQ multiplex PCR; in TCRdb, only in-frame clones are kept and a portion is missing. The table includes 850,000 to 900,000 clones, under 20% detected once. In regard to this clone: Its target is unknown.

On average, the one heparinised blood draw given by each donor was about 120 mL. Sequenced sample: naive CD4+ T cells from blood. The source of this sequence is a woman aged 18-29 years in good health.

The CDR3, as DNA: TGTGCCAGCAGCCGACCCGGACGTTTTAGAAACACCGGGGAGCTGTTTTTT. As protein: CASSRPGRFRNTGELFF. The chain joins TRBV7-8 to TRBJ2-2; D is unclear. The CDR3 spans 17 residues. The germline V and J ends were trimmed by 5 bases and 2 bases, with 18 bases remaining between them. Germline lookup yields CDR1 SGHVS and CDR2 FQNEAQ.